The clone carrying this TCR beta chain showed up just a few times. This sample was included in a study of beta chain features in type 1 diabetes. Since all of the isolated RNA was reverse transcribed, expressed TCRB transcripts were what got sequenced. Measured with immunoSEQ multiplex PCR; TCRdb has only the in-frame clones, and not every one. The sample yields roughly 400,000 clones, approximately 15% seen once. This CDR3 region has 18 residues. CDR1 is SGHTA, CDR2 FQGNSA, per germline. Trimming removed 5 bases from V and 6 bases from J, with 26 bases in between. Sequenced: naive CD4+ T cells from blood. The chain joins TRBV7-2 to TRBJ2-1; D unclear. The sequence was obtained from a man younger than 45 in good health. The chain's CDR3 is CASSPFVLTLEVVNEQFF. CDR3 nucleotides: TGTGCCAGCAGCCCCTTCGTCCTGACCCTTGAGGTCGTCAATGAGCAGTTCTTC.